Listed here are 29 T cell receptor beta chains from one sample, sequenced in a study of T cell responses to AZD1222 COVID-19 vaccine. Some clones are missing from TCRdb's copy, which holds only in-frame ones; the method was immunoSEQ multiplex PCR. The sample has 100,000 or so clones, around 87% seen once. The specimen was peripheral blood, collected on day 0 of MenACWY control vaccination. Source of these receptors: an adult in good health.

This clone was seen a single time. This chain connects TRBV7-8 to TRBJ1-4; D ambiguous. CDR3 size: 16 residues. The V end was cut by 1 base, the J end by 3 bases, with 12 bases between. Germline CDR1 SGHVS, CDR2 FQNEAQ. The CDR3 spells CASSLGGGRANEKLFF. For the CDR3, the DNA is TGTGCCAGCAGCTTAGGAGGCGGCAGAGCTAATGAAAAACTGTTTTTT.

This chain uses TRBV2 with TRBJ2-3; a weak D match, TRBD2 (6 bases). CDR3 length: 12 residues. Trimming removed 8 bases from V and 8 bases from J, with 14 bases in between. Germline V gives CDR1 SNHLY, CDR2 FYNNEI. CDR3 sequence (DNA): TGTGCCAGCTTAGCGCCGGGACTTACGCAGTATTTT. This translates into CASLAPGLTQYF.

The genes are TRBV9 and TRBJ2-2, with D tentatively TRBD2 (6 bases). The CDR3 is made up of 16 amino acids. Trimming stripped 3 bases from V and 3 bases from J, with 15 bases between. The V gene's germline CDR1 is SGDLS and CDR2 YYNGEE. The CDR3 is CASSAKEGRDTGELFF. The CDR3 region has the DNA TGTGCCAGCAGCGCTAAGGAGGGGCGGGACACCGGGGAGCTGTTTTTT. The complete variable domain, with remaining parts taken from reference TRBV9 and TRBJ2-2, reads DSGVTQTPKHLITATGQRVTLRCSPRSGDLSVYWYQQSLDQGLQFLIQYYNGEERAKGNILERFSAQQFPDLHSELNLSSLELGDSALYFCASSAKEGRDTGELFFGEGSRLTVL.

This sequence joins TRBV11-3 and TRBJ2-2; D may be TRBD2 (6 bases). The V and J ends lost 0 bases and 2 bases respectively, with 7 bases between them. CDR1 SGHNT and CDR2 YENEEA come from the germline V gene. The CDR3 runs to 15 residues. CDR3 nucleotide sequence: TGTGCCAGCAGCTTAGACGGGAGTAACACCGGGGAGCTGTTTTTT. Translation: CASSLDGSNTGELFF.

V gene TRBV5-8 combines with J gene TRBJ1-5; D is undetermined. Deletions cut 2 bases from V and 4 bases from J, with 13 bases between. This CDR3 is built from 15 residues. Germline CDR1 is SGHTS and CDR2 is YDEGEE. CDR3 sequence: CASSFGLSQNQPQHF. As DNA, the CDR3 is TGTGCCAGCAGCTTCGGCCTCAGCCAAAATCAGCCCCAGCATTTT.

The chain combines TRBV21-1 with TRBJ2-1; the table's TRBD1 call for D was not verified on the DNA. TRBV21-1 is noted as a pseudogene. The CDR3 is made up of 14 amino acids. The CDR3 reads CASSNGDSYNEQFF. Written as DNA, the CDR3 is TGTGCCAGCAGCAACGGGGACAGTTACAATGAGCAGTTCTTC.

The CDR3, as DNA: TGCGCCAGCAGCCAGACCCAGTTGGGCGGGGCAGATCAGCCCCAGCATTTT. Translated: CASSQTQLGGADQPQHF. The chain links TRBV4-1 to TRBJ1-5; TRBD1 might be the D (5 bases). Trimming took off 3 bases at V and 5 bases at J, with 20 bases between the two ends. Germline CDR1 MGHRA, CDR2 YSYEKL. This CDR3 is built from 17 residues.

The genes are TRBV3-1 (or the pseudogene TRBV3-2) and TRBJ2-3, with 8 bases lining up with TRBD2. The CDR3 length is 13 residues. The junction had 6 bases not matched to a gene; V was cut back by 5 bases and J by 8 bases. Germline V gene lookup returns CDR1 LGHDT and CDR2 YNNKEL (reference sequence). The CDR3, as DNA: TGTGCCAGCAGCACCGGGGGGGCCGGTACGCAGTATTTT. Protein: CASSTGGAGTQYF.

This clone was seen more than once but under ten times. V gene TRBV30 combines with J gene TRBJ2-7; the D gene is possibly TRBD2 (6 bases). CDR1 is GTSNPN and CDR2 is SVGIG in the germline V gene (reference sequence). The CDR3 is 14 amino acids. Deletions cut 0 bases from V and 0 bases from J, with 9 bases between. The CDR3 loop is CAWSVGEASYEQYF. CDR3 bases: TGTGCCTGGAGTGTTGGGGAGGCCTCCTACGAGCAGTACTTC.

The V call is TRBV29-1, the J call TRBJ2-5, with D possibly being TRBD1 or TRBD2 (6 bases each). V was clipped by 7 bases and J by 5 bases, with 23 bases between them. The CDR3 contains 15 residues. Germline CDR1 is SQVTM and CDR2 is ANQGSEA. The CDR3 region has the DNA TGCAGCGGAAATAGGGGACGGAGGGGGATGGAGACCCAGTACTTC. This encodes CSGNRGRRGMETQYF.

V is TRBV5-4 and J is TRBJ2-1, with 7 positions matching TRBD2. The CDR3 has 16 residues. Germline V gene data show CDR1 as SGHNT and CDR2 as YYREEE (reference sequence). With V trimmed by 4 bases and J by 4 bases, 11 bases remained unmatched. The CDR3 reads CASSPPLADQYNEQFF. CDR3 nucleotides: TGTGCCAGCAGCCCGCCGCTAGCGGATCAGTACAATGAGCAGTTCTTC.

The V call is TRBV5-1, the J call TRBJ2-7, with TRBD1 matching over 7 bases. The CDR3 contains 17 residues. Germline CDR1 is SGHRS and CDR2 is YFSETQ. Unmatched junction bases numbered 11, after V lost 0 bases and J lost 2 bases. Here the CDR3 DNA reads TGCGCCAGCAGCTTGGGATACAGGGGAAAGAGTACCTACGAGCAGTACTTC. The encoded protein is CASSLGYRGKSTYEQYF. Full variable domain (outside the CDR3, taken from reference TRBV5-1 and TRBJ2-7): KAGVTQTPRYLIKTRGQQVTLSCSPISGHRSVSWYQQTPGQGLQFLFEYFSETQRNKGNFPGRFSGRQFSNSRSEMNVSTLELGDSALYLCASSLGYRGKSTYEQYFGPGTRLTVT.

J is TRBJ1-2 and V is TRBV4-3; a weak D match, TRBD1 (5 bases). The CDR3 contains 14 residues. Trimming left V 1 base short and J 6 bases short, with 12 bases between. Germline values: CDR1 LGHNA, CDR2 YSLEER. CDR3 coding DNA: TGCGCCAGCAGCCAAGTTGGGGCACTGGATGGCTACACCTTC. This sequence encodes CASSQVGALDGYTF.

CDR3 loop: CASSFHIQATNEKLFF. CDR3 DNA: TGTGCCAGCAGTTTCCACATCCAGGCAACTAATGAAAAACTGTTTTTT. The chain joins TRBV28 to TRBJ1-4; D is ambiguous. Trimming cost V 3 bases and J 0 bases, with 11 bases left between them. The CDR3 totals 16 residues. In germline, CDR1 is MDHEN, CDR2 SYDVKM.

V is TRBV13 and J is TRBJ2-3; D is ambiguous. Germline-derived CDR1 and CDR2 are PRHDT and FYEKMQ (reference sequence). This CDR3 has 16 amino acids. V lost 3 bases to trimming and J lost 0 bases, with 13 bases between them. CDR3 sequence: CASSFTPTSSTDTQYF. As DNA, the CDR3 is TGTGCCAGCAGCTTTACACCTACTTCTAGCACAGATACGCAGTATTTT. The variable domain in full, completed from reference TRBV13 and TRBJ2-3, reads AAGVIQSPRHLIKEKRETATLKCYPIPRHDTVYWYQQGPGQDPQFLISFYEKMQSDKGSIPDRFSAQQFSDYHSELNMSSLELGDSALYFCASSFTPTSSTDTQYFGPGTRLTVL.

This clone has a single count. This chain joins TRBV9 and TRBJ2-3; no clear D. Germline V gene data show CDR1 as SGDLS and CDR2 as YYNGEE. The CDR3 is 16 residues long. V lost 3 bases to trimming and J lost 0 bases, with 14 bases between them. CDR3 bases: TGTGCCAGCAGCGCCAATGAAGCTGATAGCACAGATACGCAGTATTTT. As protein: CASSANEADSTDTQYF.

V gene TRBV2 combines with J gene TRBJ1-2; D is unresolved. The CDR3 extends over 11 amino acids. V dropped 6 bases and J dropped 7 bases, with 9 bases sitting between them. Germline-derived CDR1 and CDR2 are SNHLY and FYNNEI. CDR3 region: CASRVGGGYTF. CDR3 in DNA: TGTGCCAGCAGAGTGGGTGGTGGCTACACCTTC.

The chain couples TRBV5-4 to TRBJ1-6; tentative D call: TRBD1 (5 bases). Germline loops: CDR1 SGHNT, CDR2 YYREEE (reference sequence). The CDR3 contains 15 residues. Trimming shortened V by 5 bases and J by 7 bases, and 16 bases separated the two germline ends. In DNA, the CDR3 is TGTGCCAGCAGTCGTGGGGGATCTCCAAATTCACCCCTCCACTTT. This translates into CASSRGGSPNSPLHF.

The gene calls are TRBV7-2 and TRBJ1-2; D may be TRBD1 (5 bases). From germline, CDR1 is SGHTA and CDR2 FQGNSA. Trimming stripped 2 bases from V and 8 bases from J, with 12 bases between. This CDR3 spans 13 amino acids. The CDR3: CASSLSWGDGYTF. The CDR3 nucleotides read TGTGCCAGCAGCTTAAGTTGGGGGGACGGCTACACCTTC.

The rearrangement uses TRBV7-9 and TRBJ2-7; possible D gene TRBD2, 5 bases. Per the germline V gene, CDR1 is SEHNR and CDR2 is FQNEAQ (reference sequence). Trimming cost V 5 bases and J 3 bases, with 23 bases left between them. CDR3 size: 17 residues. The CDR3 loop is CASSIGGLPTKVYEQYF. Written as DNA, the CDR3 is TGTGCCAGCAGCATCGGCGGACTCCCAACAAAGGTCTACGAGCAGTACTTC.

The chain recombines TRBV5-4 with TRBJ1-1, with a weak D call TRBD1 (6 bases). With 0 bases removed from V and 4 bases from J, the gap between germline ends came to 13 bases. Germline CDR1 is SGHNT and CDR2 is YYREEE (reference sequence). The CDR3 is 15 residues long. CDR3 protein: CASSLDLGAGTEAFF. CDR3 nucleotides: TGTGCCAGCAGCTTGGATCTGGGGGCGGGCACTGAAGCTTTCTTT.

V gene TRBV30 combines with J gene TRBJ2-1, with 11 bases aligning to TRBD2. The J segment lost 7 bases and the V segment lost 3 bases, leaving 5 bases of the junction unmatched. This CDR3 is built from 14 residues. CDR1 is GTSNPN, CDR2 SVGIG, per germline (reference sequence). The CDR3 is CAWRVAGGGNEQFF. The CDR3 DNA reads TGTGCCTGGAGAGTAGCGGGAGGGGGGAATGAGCAGTTCTTC.

This chain links TRBV4-2 with TRBJ2-1; D might be TRBD2 (5 bases). Germline CDR1 is LGHNA and CDR2 is YNFKEQ. V lost 4 bases, J lost 1 base, and 11 bases lay in between. This CDR3 is 15 amino acids long. The CDR3 DNA sequence: TGTGCCAGCAGCCCAAGCGGTTCGTCCTACAATGAGCAGTTCTTC. Amino acid sequence: CASSPSGSSYNEQFF.

CDR3 loop: CASSFGQFEAFF. CDR3 nucleotide sequence: TGTGCCAGCAGTTTCGGACAGTTTGAAGCTTTCTTT. V is TRBV28 and J is TRBJ1-1; possibly TRBD1 for D (6 bases). CDR3 size: 12 residues. V lost 3 bases to trimming and J lost 7 bases, with 9 bases between them. The germline V gene encodes CDR1 MDHEN and CDR2 SYDVKM.

The J gene is TRBJ2-4, the V gene TRBV7-2, with 7 bases identical to TRBD2. The CDR3 is 14 amino acids. The junction had 12 bases not matched to a gene; V was cut back by 10 bases and J by 6 bases. Per germline, CDR1 SGHTA and CDR2 FQGNSA. CDR3 DNA sequence: TGTGCCACCACCCCTTGGAGCGGGATAAACATTCAGTACTTC. Translated: CATTPWSGINIQYF.

In its sample, this clone was seen once. The gene calls are TRBV6-5 and TRBJ2-1; 15 nucleotides line up with TRBD2. V gave up 0 bases and J gave up 8 bases; unmatched junction bases: 2. The CDR3 totals 16 residues. The germline gives CDR1 MNHEY, CDR2 SVGAGI. The CDR3 nucleotides read TGTGCCAGCAGTTACTCCGGGACTAGCGGGGGGTATGAGCAGTTCTTC. Translating it yields CASSYSGTSGGYEQFF.

The table lists this clone with a count of one. This chain joins TRBV4-2 and TRBJ2-5, with D maybe TRBD1 (6 bases). CDR1 and CDR2 from the germline V gene are LGHNA and YNFKEQ. This CDR3 has 15 amino acids. The V end lost 1 base, the J end lost 3 bases, and 12 bases lay between the germline ends. The CDR3: CASSQGRGQKETQYF. In nucleotides, the CDR3 is TGTGCCAGCAGCCAAGGAAGGGGACAAAAAGAGACCCAGTACTTC.

This chain joins TRBV28 and TRBJ1-1; 9 bases fit TRBD1. CDR3 length: 18 amino acids. V shed 2 bases, J shed 6 bases, and the junction held 16 bases outside the gene matches. The germline V gene has CDR1 MDHEN and CDR2 SYDVKM. The CDR3 reads CASSLITGTGRVVAEAFF. The CDR3 nucleotides are TGTGCCAGCAGTTTAATAACCGGGACAGGGAGAGTTGTCGCTGAAGCTTTCTTT.

The CDR3 DNA is TGTGCCACCAGCAGAGTGGACAGGGGGGGCAATCAGCCCCAGCATTTT. This encodes CATSRVDRGGNQPQHF. J is TRBJ1-5 and V is TRBV15; TRBD1 agrees at 10 bases. Germline V gene lookup returns CDR1 LNHNV and CDR2 YYDKDF (reference sequence). This CDR3 is 16 amino acids long. With V trimmed by 1 base and J by 2 bases, 2 bases remained unmatched.